The present entry profiles one T cell receptor beta chain with its context. Genomic DNA was employed as the template in profiling TCR beta VDJ and CDR3. TCRdb called the reads again in MiXCR, with one record for every CDR3 protein. The sample includes roughly 86,000 distinct CDR3 sequences, 40% to 50% of them seen just once. This sample was included in a study of CD8+CD57+ T cells in acquired aplastic anemia. For the study at large: An average of roughly 3 ug of DNA was obtained from sorted CD4+ and CD8+ cells. Healthy CD8+ samples averaged around 11 million reads.

The material sequenced was sorted CD4+, CD8+, or CD8+CD57+ T cells (not recorded which) from PBMCs. The clonotype was recovered from a human donor in good health, serving as a control.

The CDR3 here is CASSHRTSPGQIDYGYTF. As DNA, the CDR3 is TGTGCCAGCAGCCACCGAACATCACCGGGACAGATAGACTATGGCTACACCTTC. V gene TRBV3-1 combines with J gene TRBJ1-2; TRBD1 matches at 7 bases. The length of the CDR3 is 18 residues. Trimming removed 3 bases from V and 3 bases from J; junction bases left unmatched: 16. Germline CDR1 is LGHDT and CDR2 is YNNKEL (reference sequence).